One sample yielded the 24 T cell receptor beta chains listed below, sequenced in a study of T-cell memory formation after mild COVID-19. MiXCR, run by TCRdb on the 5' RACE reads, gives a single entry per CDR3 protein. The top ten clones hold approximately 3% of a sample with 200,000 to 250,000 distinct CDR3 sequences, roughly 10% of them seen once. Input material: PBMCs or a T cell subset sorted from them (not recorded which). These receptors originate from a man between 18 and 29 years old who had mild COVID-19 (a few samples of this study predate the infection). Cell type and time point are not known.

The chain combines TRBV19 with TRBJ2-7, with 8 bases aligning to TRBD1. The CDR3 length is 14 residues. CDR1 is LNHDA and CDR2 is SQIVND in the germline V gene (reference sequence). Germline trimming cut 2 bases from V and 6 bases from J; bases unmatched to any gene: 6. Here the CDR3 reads CASSIRQGSPEQYV. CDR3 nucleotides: TGTGCCAGTAGTATAAGACAGGGGAGCCCCGAGCAGTACGTC.

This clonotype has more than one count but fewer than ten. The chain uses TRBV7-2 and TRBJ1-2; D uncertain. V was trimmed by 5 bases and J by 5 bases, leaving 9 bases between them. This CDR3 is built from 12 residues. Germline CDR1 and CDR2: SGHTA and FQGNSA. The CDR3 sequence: CASSLARYGYTF. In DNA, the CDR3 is TGTGCCAGCAGCCTGGCCCGATATGGCTACACCTTC.

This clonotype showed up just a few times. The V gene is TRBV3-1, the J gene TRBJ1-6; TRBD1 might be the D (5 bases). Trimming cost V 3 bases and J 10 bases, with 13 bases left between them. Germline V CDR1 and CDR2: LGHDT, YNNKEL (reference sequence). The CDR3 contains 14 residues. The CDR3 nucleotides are TGTGCCAGCAGCCAGCAAGGGGAAGGCTCACCCCTCCACTTT. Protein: CASSQQGEGSPLHF.

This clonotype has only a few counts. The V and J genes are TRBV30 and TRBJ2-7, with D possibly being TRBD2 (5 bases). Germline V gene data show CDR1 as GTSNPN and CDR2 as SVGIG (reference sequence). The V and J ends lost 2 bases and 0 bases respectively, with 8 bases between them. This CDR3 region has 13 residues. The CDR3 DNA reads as TGTGCCTGGAGTCCGGGGTTCTCCTACGAGCAGTACTTC. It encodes CAWSPGFSYEQYF.

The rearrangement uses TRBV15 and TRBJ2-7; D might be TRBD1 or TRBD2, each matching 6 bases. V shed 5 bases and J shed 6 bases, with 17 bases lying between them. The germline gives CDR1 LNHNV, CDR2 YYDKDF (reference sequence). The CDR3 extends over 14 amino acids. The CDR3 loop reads CATSRDWGASEQYF. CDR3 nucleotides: TGTGCCACCAGCCGGGATTGGGGGGCTAGCGAGCAGTACTTC.

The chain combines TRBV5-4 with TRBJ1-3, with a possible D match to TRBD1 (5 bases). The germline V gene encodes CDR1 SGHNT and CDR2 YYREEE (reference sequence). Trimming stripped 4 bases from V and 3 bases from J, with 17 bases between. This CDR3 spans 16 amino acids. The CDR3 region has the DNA TGTGCCAGCAGCCCCGGAGCGGGGGGAGTTGGAAACACCATATATTTT. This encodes CASSPGAGGVGNTIYF.

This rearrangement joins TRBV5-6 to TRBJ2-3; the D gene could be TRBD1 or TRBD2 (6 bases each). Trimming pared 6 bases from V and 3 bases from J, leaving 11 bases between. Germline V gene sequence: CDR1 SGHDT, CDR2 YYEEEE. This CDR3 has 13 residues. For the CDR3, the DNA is TGTGCCAGCAATTGGAGGGGGACAGATACGCAGTATTTT. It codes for CASNWRGTDTQYF.

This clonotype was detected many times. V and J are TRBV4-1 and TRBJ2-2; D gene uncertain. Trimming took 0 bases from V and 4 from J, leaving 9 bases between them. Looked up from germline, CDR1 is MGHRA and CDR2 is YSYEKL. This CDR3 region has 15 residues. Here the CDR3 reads CASSQEVAVTGELFF. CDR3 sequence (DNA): TGCGCCAGCAGCCAAGAGGTGGCCGTCACCGGGGAGCTGTTTTTT.

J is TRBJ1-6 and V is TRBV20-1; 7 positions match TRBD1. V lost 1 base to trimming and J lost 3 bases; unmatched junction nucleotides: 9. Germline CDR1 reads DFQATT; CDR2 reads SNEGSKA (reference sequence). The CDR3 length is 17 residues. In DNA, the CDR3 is TGCAGTGCTAGAGTCGGTGGGACAGCAGACTATAATTCACCCCTCCACTTT. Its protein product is CSARVGGTADYNSPLHF.

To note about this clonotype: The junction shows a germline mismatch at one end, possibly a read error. CDR3 DNA: TGTGCTAGCAGCAGAGGACTAGCTAGCACAGATACGCAGTATTTT. Translation gives CASSRGLASTDTQYF. The V gene is TRBV7-7, the J gene TRBJ2-3; TRBD2 matches at 8 bases. The CDR3 is made up of 15 amino acids. Germline CDR1 SSHAT, CDR2 FNYEAQ (reference sequence).

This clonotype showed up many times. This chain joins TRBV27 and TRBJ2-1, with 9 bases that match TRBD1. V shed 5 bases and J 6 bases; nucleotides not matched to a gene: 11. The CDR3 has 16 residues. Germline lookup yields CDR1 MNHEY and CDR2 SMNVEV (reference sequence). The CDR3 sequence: CASSPQPGQGINEQFF. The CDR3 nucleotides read TGTGCCAGCAGTCCCCAACCGGGACAGGGTATCAATGAGCAGTTCTTC.

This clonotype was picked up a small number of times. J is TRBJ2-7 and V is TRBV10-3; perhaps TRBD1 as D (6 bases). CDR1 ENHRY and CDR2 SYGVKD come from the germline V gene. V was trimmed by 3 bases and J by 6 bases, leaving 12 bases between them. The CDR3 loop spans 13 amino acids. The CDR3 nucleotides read TGTGCCATCAGTGACCAGGGGAAAAGCGAGCAGTACTTC. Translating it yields CAISDQGKSEQYF.

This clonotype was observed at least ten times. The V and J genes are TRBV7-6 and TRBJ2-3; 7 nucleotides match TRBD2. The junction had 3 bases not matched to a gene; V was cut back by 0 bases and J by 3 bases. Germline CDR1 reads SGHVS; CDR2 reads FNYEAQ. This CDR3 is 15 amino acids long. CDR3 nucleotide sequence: TGTGCCAGCAGCTTAGCCTTGGGGGGGACAGATACGCAGTATTTT. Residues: CASSLALGGTDTQYF.

CDR3 residues: CASSIGTRRETQYF. CDR3 sequence (DNA): TGCGCCAGCAGCATCGGGACTCGGCGAGAGACCCAGTACTTC. The chain has TRBV5-1 and TRBJ2-5; a weak D match, TRBD2 (6 bases). CDR1 and CDR2 (germline): SGHRS, YFSETQ. V lost 4 bases and J 4 bases, leaving 14 bases between the germline ends. CDR3 length: 14 amino acids.

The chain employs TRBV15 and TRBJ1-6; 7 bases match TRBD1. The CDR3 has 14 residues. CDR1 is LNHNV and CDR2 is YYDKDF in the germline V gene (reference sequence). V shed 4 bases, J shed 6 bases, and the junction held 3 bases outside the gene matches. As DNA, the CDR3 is TGTGCCACCAGCAAAGACAGGGTTAATTCACCCCTCCACTTT. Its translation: CATSKDRVNSPLHF.

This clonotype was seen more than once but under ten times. The CDR3 here is CASSLRSDRGPDGYTF. The CDR3 nucleotides read TGTGCCAGCAGTTTACGTTCGGACAGGGGGCCGGATGGCTACACCTTC. V is TRBV27 and J is TRBJ1-2; 11 positions agree with TRBD1. This CDR3 is 16 amino acids long. J was trimmed by 6 bases and V by 2 bases; bases with no gene match: 8. The germline CDR1 and CDR2 sequences are MNHEY and SMNVEV (reference sequence).

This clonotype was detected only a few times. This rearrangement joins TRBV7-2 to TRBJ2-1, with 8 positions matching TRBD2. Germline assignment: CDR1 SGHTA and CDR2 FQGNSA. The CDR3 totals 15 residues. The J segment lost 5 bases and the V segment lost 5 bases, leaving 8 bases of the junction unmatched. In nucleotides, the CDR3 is TGTGCCAGCAGCCCACGGGGGGGTTTCGACAATGAGCAGTTCTTC. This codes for CASSPRGGFDNEQFF.

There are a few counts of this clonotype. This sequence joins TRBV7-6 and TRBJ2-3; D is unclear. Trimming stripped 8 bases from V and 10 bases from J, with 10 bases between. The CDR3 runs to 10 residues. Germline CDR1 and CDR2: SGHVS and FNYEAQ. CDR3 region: CASGGVSQYF. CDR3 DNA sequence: TGTGCCAGCGGTGGGGTTTCGCAGTATTTT.

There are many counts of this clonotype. The CDR3 is CASSSSGGINYGYTF. CDR3 nucleotide sequence: TGTGCCAGCAGTTCCTCGGGAGGTATAAACTATGGCTACACCTTC. The chain employs TRBV12-3 or TRBV12-4 and TRBJ1-2; D is undetermined. With 4 bases removed from V and 2 bases from J, the gap between germline ends came to 14 bases. The CDR3 length is 15 residues.

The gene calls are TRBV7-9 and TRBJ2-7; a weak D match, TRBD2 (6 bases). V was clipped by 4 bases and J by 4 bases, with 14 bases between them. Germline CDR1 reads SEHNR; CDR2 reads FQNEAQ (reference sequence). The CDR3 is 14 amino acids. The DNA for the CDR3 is TGTGCCAGCAGCTCTTACGGGGGTTATTACGAGCAGTACTTC. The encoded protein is CASSSYGGYYEQYF.

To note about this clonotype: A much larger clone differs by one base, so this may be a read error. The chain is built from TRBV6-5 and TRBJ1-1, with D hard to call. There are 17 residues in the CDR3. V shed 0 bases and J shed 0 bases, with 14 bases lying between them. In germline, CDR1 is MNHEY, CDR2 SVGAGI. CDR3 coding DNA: TGTGCCAGCAGTTACTCGATTAATCCAACAGTGAACACTGAAGCTTTCTTT. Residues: CASSYSINPTVNTEAFF.

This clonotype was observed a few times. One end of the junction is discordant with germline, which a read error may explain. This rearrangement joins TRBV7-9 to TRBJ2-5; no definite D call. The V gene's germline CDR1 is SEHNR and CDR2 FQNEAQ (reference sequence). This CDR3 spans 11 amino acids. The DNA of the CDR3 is TGTGCCAGCAGTTATCAAGTGACCCAGTACTTC. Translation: CASSYQVTQYF.

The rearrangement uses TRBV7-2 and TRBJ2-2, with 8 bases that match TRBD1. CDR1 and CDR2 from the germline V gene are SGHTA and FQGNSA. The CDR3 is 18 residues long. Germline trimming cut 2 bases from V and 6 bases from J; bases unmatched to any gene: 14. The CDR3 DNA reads TGTGCCAGCAGCTTAAGAGGGCGGAGTTTCAGGGGGCCCGGGGAGCTGTTTTTT. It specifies CASSLRGRSFRGPGELFF.

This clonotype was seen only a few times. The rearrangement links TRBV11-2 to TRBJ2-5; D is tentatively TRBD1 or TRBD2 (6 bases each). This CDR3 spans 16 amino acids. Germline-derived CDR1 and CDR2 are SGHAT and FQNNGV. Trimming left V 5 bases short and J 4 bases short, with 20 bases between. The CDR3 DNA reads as TGTGCCAGCAGCCCGGGGGCCAGGTCGCCAAGAGAGACCCAGTACTTC. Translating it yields CASSPGARSPRETQYF.